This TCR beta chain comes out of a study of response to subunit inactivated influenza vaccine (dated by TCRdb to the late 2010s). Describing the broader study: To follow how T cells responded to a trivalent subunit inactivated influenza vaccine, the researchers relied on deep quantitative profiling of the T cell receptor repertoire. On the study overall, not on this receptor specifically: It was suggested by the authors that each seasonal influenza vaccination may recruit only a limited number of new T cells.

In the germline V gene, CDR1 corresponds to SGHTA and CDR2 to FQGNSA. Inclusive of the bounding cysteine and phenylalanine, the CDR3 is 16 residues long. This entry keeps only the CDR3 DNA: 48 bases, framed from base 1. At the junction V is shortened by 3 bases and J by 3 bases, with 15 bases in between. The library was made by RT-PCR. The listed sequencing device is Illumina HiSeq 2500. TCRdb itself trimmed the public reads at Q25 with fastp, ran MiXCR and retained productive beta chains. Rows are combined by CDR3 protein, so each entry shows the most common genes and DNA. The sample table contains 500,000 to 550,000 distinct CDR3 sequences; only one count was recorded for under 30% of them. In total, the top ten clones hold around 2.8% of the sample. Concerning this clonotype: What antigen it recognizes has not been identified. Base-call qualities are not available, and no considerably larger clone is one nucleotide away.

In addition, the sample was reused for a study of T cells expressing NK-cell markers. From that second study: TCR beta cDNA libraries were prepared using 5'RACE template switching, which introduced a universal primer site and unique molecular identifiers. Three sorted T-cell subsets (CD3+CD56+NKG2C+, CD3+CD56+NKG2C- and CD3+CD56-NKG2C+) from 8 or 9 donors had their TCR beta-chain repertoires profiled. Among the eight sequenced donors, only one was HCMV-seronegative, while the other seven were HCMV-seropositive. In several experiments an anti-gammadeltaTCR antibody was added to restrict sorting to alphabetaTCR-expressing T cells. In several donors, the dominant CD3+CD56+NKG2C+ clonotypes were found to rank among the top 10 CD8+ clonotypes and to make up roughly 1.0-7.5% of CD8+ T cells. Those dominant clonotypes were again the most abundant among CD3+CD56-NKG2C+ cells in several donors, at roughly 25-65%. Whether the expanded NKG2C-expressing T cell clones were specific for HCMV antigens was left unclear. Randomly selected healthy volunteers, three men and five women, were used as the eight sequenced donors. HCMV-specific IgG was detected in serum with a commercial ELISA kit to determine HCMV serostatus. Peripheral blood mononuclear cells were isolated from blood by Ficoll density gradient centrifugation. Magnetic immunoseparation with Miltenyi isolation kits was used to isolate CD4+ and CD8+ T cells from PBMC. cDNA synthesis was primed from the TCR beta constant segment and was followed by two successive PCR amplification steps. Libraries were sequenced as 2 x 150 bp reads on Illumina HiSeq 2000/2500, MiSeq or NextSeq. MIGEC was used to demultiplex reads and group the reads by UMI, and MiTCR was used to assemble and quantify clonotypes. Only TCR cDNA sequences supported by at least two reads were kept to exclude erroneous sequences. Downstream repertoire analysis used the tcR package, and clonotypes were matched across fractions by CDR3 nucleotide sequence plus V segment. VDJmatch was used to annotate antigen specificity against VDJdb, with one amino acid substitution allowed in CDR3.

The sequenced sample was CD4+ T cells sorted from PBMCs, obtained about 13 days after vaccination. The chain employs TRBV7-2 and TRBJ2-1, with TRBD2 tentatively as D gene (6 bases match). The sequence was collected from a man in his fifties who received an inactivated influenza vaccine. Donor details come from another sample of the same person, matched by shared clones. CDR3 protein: CASSLGGSGRYNEQFF. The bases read TGTGCCAGCAGCTTGGGGGGTAGCGGCCGCTACAATGAGCAGTTCTTC.